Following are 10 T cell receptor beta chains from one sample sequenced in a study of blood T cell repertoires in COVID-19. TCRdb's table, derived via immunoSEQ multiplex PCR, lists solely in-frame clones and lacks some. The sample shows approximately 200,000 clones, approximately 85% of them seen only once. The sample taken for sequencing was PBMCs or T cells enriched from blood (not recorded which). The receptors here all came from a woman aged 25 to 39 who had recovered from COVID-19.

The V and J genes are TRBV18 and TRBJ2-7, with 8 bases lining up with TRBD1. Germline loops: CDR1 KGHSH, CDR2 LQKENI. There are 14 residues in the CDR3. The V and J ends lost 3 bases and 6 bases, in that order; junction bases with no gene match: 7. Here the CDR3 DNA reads TGTGCCAGCTCACCCCCCGGGACAGGCGGCGAGCAGTACTTC. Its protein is CASSPPGTGGEQYF.

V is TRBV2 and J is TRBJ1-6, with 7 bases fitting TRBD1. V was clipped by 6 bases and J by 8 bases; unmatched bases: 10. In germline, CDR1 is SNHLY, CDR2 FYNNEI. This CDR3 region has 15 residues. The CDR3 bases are TGTGCCAGCAGCATGACCGGGACAGAAGATTCACCCCTCCACTTT. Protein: CASSMTGTEDSPLHF.

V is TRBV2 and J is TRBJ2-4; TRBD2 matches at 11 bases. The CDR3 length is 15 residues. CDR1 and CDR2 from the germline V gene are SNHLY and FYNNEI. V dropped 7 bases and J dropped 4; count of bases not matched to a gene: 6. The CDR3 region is CASKKGLAAKNIQYF. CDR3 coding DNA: TGTGCCAGCAAAAAGGGACTAGCGGCTAAAAACATTCAGTACTTC.

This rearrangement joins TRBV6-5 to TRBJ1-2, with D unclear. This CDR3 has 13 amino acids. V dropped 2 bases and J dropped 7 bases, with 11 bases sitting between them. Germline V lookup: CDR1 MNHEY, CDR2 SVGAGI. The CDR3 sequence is CASSYAGEPGYTF. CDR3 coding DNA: TGTGCCAGCAGTTACGCCGGGGAACCTGGCTACACCTTC.

The CDR3 DNA reads TGTGCCAGTAGAACCTGGACAGTCCCCTACGAGCAGTACTTC. Encoded protein: CASRTWTVPYEQYF. The rearrangement uses TRBV19 and TRBJ2-7, with a possible D match to TRBD1 (6 bases). CDR1 LNHDA and CDR2 SQIVND come from the germline V gene (reference sequence). The CDR3 runs 14 residues. V shed 6 bases and J shed 2 bases, with 14 bases lying between them.

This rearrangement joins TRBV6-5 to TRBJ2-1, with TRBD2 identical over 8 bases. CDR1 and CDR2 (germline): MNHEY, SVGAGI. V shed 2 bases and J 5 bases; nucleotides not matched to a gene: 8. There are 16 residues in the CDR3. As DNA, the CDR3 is TGTGCCAGCAGTTACAGACCGGGAGGGACCGACAATGAGCAGTTCTTC. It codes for CASSYRPGGTDNEQFF.

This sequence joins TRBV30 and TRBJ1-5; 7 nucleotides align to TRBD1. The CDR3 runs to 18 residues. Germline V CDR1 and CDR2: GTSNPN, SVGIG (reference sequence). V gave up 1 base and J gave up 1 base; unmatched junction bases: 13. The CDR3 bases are TGTGCCTGGAGTGGGGACAGTTTGGGACGTGGGAGCAATCAGCCCCAGCATTTT. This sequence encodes CAWSGDSLGRGSNQPQHF.

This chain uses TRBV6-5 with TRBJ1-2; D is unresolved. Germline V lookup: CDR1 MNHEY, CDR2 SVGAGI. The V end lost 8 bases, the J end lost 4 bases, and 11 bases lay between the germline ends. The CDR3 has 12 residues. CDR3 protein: CASGPVTYGYTF. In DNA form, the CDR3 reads TGTGCCAGCGGGCCGGTCACCTATGGCTACACCTTC.

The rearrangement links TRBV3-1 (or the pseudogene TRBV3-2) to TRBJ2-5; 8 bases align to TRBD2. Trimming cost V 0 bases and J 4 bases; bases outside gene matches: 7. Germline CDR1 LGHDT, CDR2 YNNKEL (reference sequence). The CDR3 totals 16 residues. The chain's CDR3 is CASSQDRGLVGETQYF. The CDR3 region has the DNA TGTGCCAGCAGCCAAGATAGGGGACTAGTAGGAGAGACCCAGTACTTC.

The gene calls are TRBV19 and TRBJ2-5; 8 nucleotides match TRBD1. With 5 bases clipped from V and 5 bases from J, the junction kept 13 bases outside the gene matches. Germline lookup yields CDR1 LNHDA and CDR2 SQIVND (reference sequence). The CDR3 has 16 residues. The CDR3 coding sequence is TGTGCCAGTAGTGGAGGACAGGGTGGTTCCTCGGAGACCCAGTACTTC. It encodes CASSGGQGGSSETQYF. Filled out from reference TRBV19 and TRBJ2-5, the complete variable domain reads DGGITQSPKYLFRKEGQNVTLSCEQNLNHDAMYWYRQDPGQGLRLIYYSQIVNDFQKGDIAEGYSVSREKKESFPLTVTSAQKNPTAFYLCASSGGQGGSSETQYFGPGTRLLVL.